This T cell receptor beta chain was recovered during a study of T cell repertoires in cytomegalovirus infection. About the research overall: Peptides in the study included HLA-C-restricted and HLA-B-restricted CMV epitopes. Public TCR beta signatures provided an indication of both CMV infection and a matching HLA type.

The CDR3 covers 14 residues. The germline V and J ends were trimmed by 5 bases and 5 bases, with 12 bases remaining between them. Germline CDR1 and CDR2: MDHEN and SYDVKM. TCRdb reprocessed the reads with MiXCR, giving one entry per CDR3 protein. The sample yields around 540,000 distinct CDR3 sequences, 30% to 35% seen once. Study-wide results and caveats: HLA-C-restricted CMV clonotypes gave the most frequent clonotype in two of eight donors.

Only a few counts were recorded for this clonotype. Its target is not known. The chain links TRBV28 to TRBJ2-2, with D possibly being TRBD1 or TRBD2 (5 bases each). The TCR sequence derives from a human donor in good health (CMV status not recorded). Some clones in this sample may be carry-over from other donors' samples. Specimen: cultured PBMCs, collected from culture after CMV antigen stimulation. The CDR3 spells CASSGGTRTGELFF. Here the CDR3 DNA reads TGTGCCAGCAGTGGGGGTACGAGGACCGGGGAGCTGTTTTTT.